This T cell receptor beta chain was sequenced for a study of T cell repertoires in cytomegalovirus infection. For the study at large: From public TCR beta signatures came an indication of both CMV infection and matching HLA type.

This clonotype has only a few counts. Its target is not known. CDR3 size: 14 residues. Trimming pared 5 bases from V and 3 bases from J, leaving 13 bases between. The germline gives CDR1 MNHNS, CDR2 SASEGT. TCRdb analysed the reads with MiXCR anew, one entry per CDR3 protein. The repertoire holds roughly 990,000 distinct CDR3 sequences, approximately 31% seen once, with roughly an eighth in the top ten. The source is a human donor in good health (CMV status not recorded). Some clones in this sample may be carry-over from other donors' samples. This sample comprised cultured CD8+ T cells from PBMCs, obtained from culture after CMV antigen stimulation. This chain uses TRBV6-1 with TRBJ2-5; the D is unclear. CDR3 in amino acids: CASSPLGFKETQYF. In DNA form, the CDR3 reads TGTGCCAGCAGTCCTTTGGGTTTCAAAGAGACCCAGTACTTC.